This T cell receptor (beta chain) was captured by sequencing in a study of neurological immune-mediated disorders. Study-level findings and limits: Falling below healthy controls, multiple sclerosis showed the least TCR clonal expansion, while HTLV-1-associated myelopathy showed the most. No CDR3 amino acid sequences were shared by expanded clones across subjects, suggesting private repertoires in all groups.

Template-switch 5'RACE cDNA synthesis added a 10-nucleotide unique molecular identifier. Each CDR3 protein gets one entry after TCRdb re-called the 5' RACE reads with MiXCR. The profile shows under 40,000 distinct CDR3 sequences, approximately 7% of them singletons. Worth noting for this clonotype: Its matching antigen is unknown.

Sorted libraries were derived from approximately 1 million CD4+ or CD8+ T cells. The CDR3 extends over 16 amino acids. V lost 3 bases and J lost 1; bases outside the gene matches: 3. CDR1 and CDR2 from the germline V gene are SGDLS and YYNGEE. This TCR was sampled from a man aged 50-59 years in good health. Sequencing was done on a sample of CD4+ T cells from blood. The rearrangement uses TRBV9 and TRBJ2-1; 11 nucleotides line up with TRBD2. CDR3 nucleotide sequence: TGTGCCAGCAGCGCCGGACTAGCGGGTTCCTACAATGAGCAGTTCTTC. Residues: CASSAGLAGSYNEQFF.